One and the same sample provided the 16 T cell receptor beta chains below, sequenced in a study of T cell responses to AZD1222 COVID-19 vaccine. Sequencing used immunoSEQ multiplex PCR; TCRdb keeps in-frame clones, though not all of them. There are 130,000 to 150,000 clones in the sample; 91% occur only once, and about 4% lies in the top ten. The material sequenced was peripheral blood, taken 28 days after the second AZD1222 dose. These receptors were collected from an adult who received the AZD1222 COVID-19 vaccine.

This clone was detected only once. The rearrangement uses TRBV5-1 and TRBJ2-3; D assignment may be TRBD1 or TRBD2 (6 bases each). The CDR3 extends over 16 amino acids. Looked up from germline, CDR1 is SGHRS and CDR2 is YFSETQ. Trimming stripped 3 bases from V and 1 base from J, with 15 bases between. The CDR3 DNA is TGCGCCAGCAGCTCTTCCGGGGGCGGAGGCACAGATACGCAGTATTTT. It encodes CASSSSGGGGTDTQYF.

The gene calls are TRBV6-1 and TRBJ1-1; the D is unclear. The germline V gene has CDR1 MNHNS and CDR2 SASEGT. This CDR3 is built from 14 residues. Trimming took 7 bases from V and 5 from J, leaving 17 bases between them. CDR3 sequence (DNA): TGTGCCAGCACCCCAACCAGACCTGAAACTGAAGCTTTCTTT. Its translation is CASTPTRPETEAFF.

This rearrangement joins TRBV3-1 (or the pseudogene TRBV3-2) to TRBJ1-1; the D is unclear. The CDR3 totals 14 residues. V was clipped by 1 base and J by 10 bases, with 16 bases between them. Germline loops: CDR1 LGHDT, CDR2 YNNKEL (reference sequence). CDR3 in amino acids: CASSQASRLKTAFF. For the CDR3, the DNA is TGTGCCAGCAGCCAAGCCAGCCGATTAAAGACAGCTTTCTTT.

This clone has a handful of counts. This chain connects TRBV28 to TRBJ2-6; D call uncertain. CDR1 is MDHEN and CDR2 is SYDVKM in the germline V gene. Trimming took 6 bases from V and 0 from J, leaving 6 bases between them. CDR3 size: 14 residues. This chain's CDR3 is CASRLSSGANVLTF. CDR3 bases: TGTGCCAGCAGGCTGAGCTCTGGGGCCAACGTCCTGACTTTC.

This chain connects TRBV2 to TRBJ2-4, with a possible D match to TRBD1 (5 bases). Germline CDR1 SNHLY, CDR2 FYNNEI. This CDR3 comprises 16 residues. Trimming pared 2 bases from V and 2 bases from J, leaving 13 bases between. The CDR3 DNA follows: TGTGCCAGCAGTGAACAGGGCAGGGTAACCAAAAACATTCAGTACTTC. Translated: CASSEQGRVTKNIQYF.

This clone was counted once. This sequence joins TRBV5-1 and TRBJ1-3; D remains ambiguous. The germline V gene has CDR1 SGHRS and CDR2 YFSETQ. The CDR3 runs to 13 residues. V lost 0 bases to trimming and J lost 4 bases, with 5 bases between them. The CDR3 region is CASSLGKGNTIYF. The CDR3, as DNA: TGCGCCAGCAGCTTGGGAAAAGGAAACACCATATATTTT.

The chain is built from TRBV5-4 and TRBJ1-1, with unresolved D. The germline V gene encodes CDR1 SGHNT and CDR2 YYREEE (reference sequence). The CDR3 length is 14 residues. Trimming took off 0 bases at V and 4 bases at J, with 10 bases between the two ends. DNA of the CDR3: TGTGCCAGCAGCTTGGGGGGATCAGGCACTGAAGCTTTCTTT. This codes for CASSLGGSGTEAFF.

CDR3 coding DNA: TGTGCCTGGAGTGTAATACAGGGAGATTCACCCCTCCACTTT. It specifies CAWSVIQGDSPLHF. The rearrangement joins TRBV30 to TRBJ1-6; tentatively, D is TRBD1 (6 bases). Per germline, CDR1 GTSNPN and CDR2 SVGIG (reference sequence). This CDR3 comprises 14 residues. V was trimmed by 0 bases and J by 8 bases, leaving 11 bases between them.

The chain has TRBV14 and TRBJ2-3; 12 nucleotides align to TRBD2. CDR1 is SGHDN, CDR2 FVKESK, per germline. This CDR3 has 17 amino acids. The J segment lost 3 bases and the V segment lost 3 bases, leaving 7 bases of the junction unmatched. The CDR3: CASSQPSGRADTDTQYF. The CDR3 DNA sequence: TGTGCCAGCAGCCAGCCTAGCGGGAGGGCCGATACAGATACGCAGTATTTT.

This clone was detected only a few times. This sequence joins TRBV18 and TRBJ2-7; D is ambiguous. The CDR3 sequence is 13 residues long. Per the germline V gene, CDR1 is KGHSH and CDR2 is LQKENI. The V end was cut by 3 bases, the J end by 4 bases, with 10 bases between. The CDR3: CASSPAAAYEQYF. Here the CDR3 DNA reads TGTGCCAGCTCACCCGCGGCGGCGTACGAGCAGTACTTC.

The count of this clone is one. V and J are TRBV30 and TRBJ1-3; D might be TRBD1 (5 bases). This CDR3 comprises 13 residues. Germline CDR1 GTSNPN, CDR2 SVGIG (reference sequence). Deletions cut 4 bases from V and 2 bases from J, with 9 bases between. CDR3: CAWIEGTGNTIYF. The CDR3 bases are TGTGCCTGGATCGAGGGGACTGGAAACACCATATATTTT.

V and J are TRBV30 and TRBJ2-7, with D uncertain. CDR1 and CDR2 (germline): GTSNPN, SVGIG (reference sequence). This CDR3 is built from 12 residues. Trimming stripped 0 bases from V and 4 bases from J, with 7 bases between. CDR3 sequence reads: CAWSVGMYEQYF. In DNA form, the CDR3 reads TGTGCCTGGAGTGTAGGGATGTACGAGCAGTACTTC.

Concerning this clone itself: Additional DNA sequences in this sample encode the identical CDR3. The gene calls are TRBV18 and TRBJ1-5; D gene unclear. Trimming took off 2 bases at V and 4 bases at J, with 9 bases between the two ends. CDR3 length: 14 amino acids. Germline lookup yields CDR1 KGHSH and CDR2 LQKENI. The DNA of the CDR3 is TGTGCCAGCTCACCAGGGGTTGGAAATCAGCCCCAGCATTTT. Amino acid sequence: CASSPGVGNQPQHF.

This clone was found a few times. The V call is TRBV18, the J call TRBJ2-1; D possibly corresponds to TRBD2 (6 bases). Germline values: CDR1 KGHSH, CDR2 LQKENI. The CDR3 consists of 14 residues. With 6 bases removed from V and 9 bases from J, the gap between germline ends came to 18 bases. The CDR3 DNA follows: TGTGCCAGCTCCACCCCCACTAGGCGGGGTGAGCAGTTCTTC. This sequence encodes CASSTPTRRGEQFF.

This clone was seen a few times. V gene TRBV18 combines with J gene TRBJ1-2; D ambiguous. Germline V gene sequence: CDR1 KGHSH, CDR2 LQKENI. V was pared by 2 bases and J by 3 bases, with 7 bases between. The CDR3 extends over 13 amino acids. CDR3 in amino acids: CASSPGEDYGYTF. DNA of the CDR3: TGTGCCAGCTCACCAGGGGAGGACTATGGCTACACCTTC.

The V call is TRBV9, the J call TRBJ2-3, with D hard to call. V lost 3 bases and J lost 0, with 8 bases in between. CDR3 length: 14 residues. Germline loops: CDR1 SGDLS, CDR2 YYNGEE. The CDR3 region is CASSGHTSTDTQYF. The CDR3 DNA reads TGTGCCAGCAGCGGTCACACTAGCACAGATACGCAGTATTTT.